The 21 T cell receptor beta chains below come from one sample, sequenced in a study of regulatory T cells in long-lasting Graves disease. Stated time point: newly diagnosed GD, antithyroid drugs for less than 3 months. PBMCs provided the RNA from which the TCR library was made. CDR3-region Arm-PCR and iRepertoire HTBI primers produced the TCR beta libraries. Via MiXCR, TCRdb re-called the multiplex PCR reads, giving one row per CDR3 protein. The sample shows hundreds of thousands of distinct CDR3 sequences, less than 20% of them seen only once. These data were also reused for a study on T cells in Graves' hyperthyroidism and ophthalmopathy.

The starting material was peripheral blood mononuclear cells (PBMCs), obtained at new diagnosis, from a patient treated with antithyroid drugs. The origin of the receptors is a woman aged 25 to 39 with Graves disease.

The rearrangement uses TRBV30 and TRBJ2-7; 8 nucleotides match TRBD1. The germline V gene has CDR1 GTSNPN and CDR2 SVGIG (reference sequence). J was trimmed by 0 bases and V by 5 bases; bases with no gene match: 18. The CDR3 totals 18 residues. In DNA, the CDR3 is TGTGCCTGGGCCCCACAGGGGGACTTTCCGTCTCCCTCCTACGAGCAGTACTTC. Amino acid sequence: CAWAPQGDFPSPSYEQYF.

This clonotype was found a few times. The chain has TRBV4-1 and TRBJ1-5, with 7 bases fitting TRBD1. This CDR3 has 15 residues. CDR1 MGHRA and CDR2 YSYEKL come from the germline V gene. Unmatched junction bases numbered 7, after V lost 2 bases and J lost 6 bases. The CDR3 protein is CASSQQGDGSQPQHF. The CDR3, as DNA: TGCGCCAGCAGCCAACAGGGGGACGGATCTCAGCCCCAGCATTTT.

This sequence joins TRBV5-1 and TRBJ2-7; 7 positions match TRBD2. Germline CDR1 reads SGHRS; CDR2 reads YFSETQ. V lost 5 bases and J lost 1; bases outside the gene matches: 6. This CDR3 has 14 amino acids. The DNA for the CDR3 is TGCGCCAGCAGACGAGGGAGGGAATCCTACGAGCAGTACTTC. Its translation: CASRRGRESYEQYF.

This clonotype occurred many times. V and J are TRBV2 and TRBJ2-2; tentatively, D is TRBD1 or TRBD2 (6 bases each). Germline CDR1 and CDR2: SNHLY and FYNNEI. The CDR3 runs to 14 residues. V gave up 9 bases and J gave up 1 base, with 12 bases separating them. CDR3 sequence: CARGGLGNTGELFF. The CDR3 DNA is TGTGCCAGAGGGGGGCTGGGGAACACCGGGGAGCTGTTTTTT. Looking up the rest from reference TRBV2 and TRBJ2-2 gives the full variable domain: EPEVTQTPSHQVTQMGQEVILRCVPISNHLYFYWYRQILGQKVEFLVSFYNNEISEKSEIFDDQFSVERPDGSNFTLKIRSTKLEDSAMYFCARGGLGNTGELFFGEGSRLTVL.

Only a few counts were recorded for this clonotype. The chain combines TRBV10-1 with TRBJ2-3; 9 bases map to TRBD2. The CDR3 sequence is 14 residues long. CDR1 WNHNN and CDR2 SYGVQD come from the germline V gene (reference sequence). V dropped 10 bases and J dropped 4; count of bases not matched to a gene: 9. DNA of the CDR3: TGCGCCACCCAGGGAACTAGCGGGCCAGATACGCAGTATTTT. Protein product: CATQGTSGPDTQYF.

This clonotype was observed at least ten times. J is TRBJ1-1 and V is TRBV2; D might be TRBD1 (6 bases). The V end was cut by 7 bases, the J end by 1 base, with 13 bases between. The CDR3 runs to 14 residues. Looked up from germline, CDR1 is SNHLY and CDR2 is FYNNEI. In DNA form, the CDR3 reads TGTGCCAGCATTCGGGGGGGCCGGAACACTGAAGCTTTCTTT. Translation: CASIRGGRNTEAFF.

This clonotype was detected ten times or more. The genes are TRBV28 and TRBJ2-7; TRBD2 matches at 8 bases. Germline-derived CDR1 and CDR2 are MDHEN and SYDVKM. This CDR3 spans 17 amino acids. With 3 bases clipped from V and 3 bases from J, the junction kept 13 bases outside the gene matches. CDR3 in amino acids: CASSFGVLAGELYEQYF. DNA for the CDR3: TGTGCCAGCAGTTTTGGGGTCCTAGCGGGCGAACTCTACGAGCAGTACTTC.

The CDR3 is CASCEGRGPYEQYF. The CDR3 coding sequence is TGTGCCAGCTGTGAGGGGAGGGGGCCCTACGAGCAGTACTTC. J is TRBJ2-7 and V is TRBV28, with D perhaps matching TRBD1 or TRBD2 (7 bases each). The CDR3 has 14 residues. The germline V gene has CDR1 MDHEN and CDR2 SYDVKM. V was clipped by 8 bases and J by 2 bases, with 16 bases between them.

In its sample, this clonotype was seen many times. V gene TRBV27 combines with J gene TRBJ1-1; D might be TRBD1 (6 bases). Deletions cut 6 bases from V and 4 bases from J, with 15 bases between. Germline V gene sequence: CDR1 MNHEY, CDR2 SMNVEV (reference sequence). This CDR3 contains 14 residues. The CDR3 nucleotides read TGTGCCAGCAGCCATACAGGGAGTCTCACTGAAGCTTTCTTT. This gives the protein CASSHTGSLTEAFF.

This clonotype appeared many times. The V call is TRBV25-1, the J call TRBJ1-2; 7 bases line up with TRBD1. Trimming removed 5 bases from V and 5 bases from J; junction bases left unmatched: 8. The CDR3 runs 14 residues. Germline CDR1 MGHDK, CDR2 SYGVNS. CDR3 sequence: CASSISTGLYGYTF. In DNA, the CDR3 is TGTGCCAGCAGTATCTCGACAGGGCTGTATGGCTACACCTTC.

The chain links TRBV11-2 to TRBJ1-2; 10 bases agree with TRBD1. Looked up from germline, CDR1 is SGHAT and CDR2 is FQNNGV. The CDR3 is 12 residues long. V shed 8 bases, J shed 5 bases, and the junction held 2 bases outside the gene matches. In DNA, the CDR3 is TGTGCCAGCTGGGGACAGGGGTATGGCTACACCTTC. It translates to CASWGQGYGYTF.

There are a few counts of this clonotype. The chain recombines TRBV24-1 with TRBJ2-5; D is possibly TRBD1 (6 bases). The CDR3 consists of 15 residues. Trimming took 3 bases from V and 5 from J, leaving 15 bases between them. Germline loops: CDR1 KGHDR, CDR2 SFDVKD. The CDR3 region has the DNA TGTGCCACCAGTGATCCTTATGGGGGCGCGGAGACCCAGTACTTC. It specifies CATSDPYGGAETQYF.

This clonotype was seen a handful of times. DNA of the CDR3: TGCGCCAGCAGGGGTGGACTAGCGGGAGAGACAGATACGCAGTATTTT. Translation gives CASRGGLAGETDTQYF. V is TRBV5-1 and J is TRBJ2-3; 13 positions agree with TRBD2. Germline values: CDR1 SGHRS, CDR2 YFSETQ. The V and J ends lost 5 bases and 3 bases, in that order; junction bases with no gene match: 6. The CDR3 is 16 amino acids.

This clonotype was detected ten times or more. This sequence joins TRBV12-3 or TRBV12-4 and TRBJ2-3, with D uncertain. CDR3 size: 16 residues. V was pared by 1 base and J by 0 bases, with 11 bases between. The chain's CDR3 is CASSLEASTSTDTQYF. The DNA for the CDR3 is TGTGCCAGCAGTTTAGAGGCTAGTACCAGCACAGATACGCAGTATTTT.

Ten or more counts support this clonotype. The chain joins TRBV30 to TRBJ2-1; 9 positions agree with TRBD2. Germline V gene data show CDR1 as GTSNPN and CDR2 as SVGIG (reference sequence). Losses at the gene ends were 3 bases for V and 7 bases for J; bases not matched to a gene: 7. CDR3 length: 14 amino acids. CDR3 nucleotide sequence: TGTGCCTGGAGGGGAGCGGGAGGTTCGAATGAGCAGTTCTTC. It encodes CAWRGAGGSNEQFF.

Many counts were recorded for this clonotype. This chain uses TRBV19 with TRBJ1-1; D gene ambiguous. Germline CDR1 reads LNHDA; CDR2 reads SQIVND (reference sequence). The V end was cut by 5 bases, the J end by 1 base, with 14 bases between. CDR3 length: 15 amino acids. In DNA, the CDR3 is TGTGCCAGTAGTTCCCACCCGGCGTCGAACACTGAAGCTTTCTTT. The encoded protein is CASSSHPASNTEAFF.

At least ten counts were recorded for this clonotype. J is TRBJ1-3 and V is TRBV2; unclear D gene. Germline V gene sequence: CDR1 SNHLY, CDR2 FYNNEI. This CDR3 spans 14 amino acids. The V gene lost 8 bases and the J gene lost 0 bases, with 11 bases spanning the gap. CDR3 nucleotides: TGTGCCAGCGGAACGGGGAGCTCTGGAAACACCATATATTTT. Residues: CASGTGSSGNTIYF.

This clonotype was detected ten times or more. The gene calls are TRBV12-3 or TRBV12-4 and TRBJ2-2; D is unresolved. Trimming left V 5 bases short and J 4 bases short, with 14 bases between. This CDR3 has 15 amino acids. For the CDR3, the DNA is TGTGCCAGCAGTCCACCACGAGGAATCACCGGGGAGCTGTTTTTT. Translated, it gives CASSPPRGITGELFF.

The genes are TRBV11-2 and TRBJ2-7; 7 nucleotides line up with TRBD2. Germline CDR1 and CDR2: SGHAT and FQNNGV. The CDR3 loop spans 14 amino acids. The V segment lost 5 bases and the J segment 0 bases; nucleotides outside the gene matches: 4. The CDR3 loop reads CASSTSGDSYEQYF. CDR3 nucleotide sequence: TGTGCCAGCAGCACAAGCGGGGACTCCTACGAGCAGTACTTC.

This clonotype was recorded at least ten times. The chain is built from TRBV28 and TRBJ2-3; D perhaps matches TRBD1 (5 bases). The V and J ends lost 7 bases and 4 bases respectively, with 9 bases between them. CDR1 and CDR2 from the germline V gene are MDHEN and SYDVKM. The CDR3 length is 12 residues. CDR3 bases: TGTGCCAGCACCGAAGGGGCAGATACGCAGTATTTT. This sequence encodes CASTEGADTQYF.

This clonotype was picked up many times. The chain carries TRBV11-2 and TRBJ2-1, with 9 bases aligning to TRBD1. The CDR3 covers 18 residues. CDR1 SGHAT and CDR2 FQNNGV come from the germline V gene. The trim removed 5 bases at V and 3 bases at J, leaving 14 bases unmatched. The CDR3 loop is CASSLFRDRVSYYNEQFF. The CDR3 DNA reads as TGTGCCAGCAGCCTATTCCGGGACAGGGTATCCTACTACAATGAGCAGTTCTTC.